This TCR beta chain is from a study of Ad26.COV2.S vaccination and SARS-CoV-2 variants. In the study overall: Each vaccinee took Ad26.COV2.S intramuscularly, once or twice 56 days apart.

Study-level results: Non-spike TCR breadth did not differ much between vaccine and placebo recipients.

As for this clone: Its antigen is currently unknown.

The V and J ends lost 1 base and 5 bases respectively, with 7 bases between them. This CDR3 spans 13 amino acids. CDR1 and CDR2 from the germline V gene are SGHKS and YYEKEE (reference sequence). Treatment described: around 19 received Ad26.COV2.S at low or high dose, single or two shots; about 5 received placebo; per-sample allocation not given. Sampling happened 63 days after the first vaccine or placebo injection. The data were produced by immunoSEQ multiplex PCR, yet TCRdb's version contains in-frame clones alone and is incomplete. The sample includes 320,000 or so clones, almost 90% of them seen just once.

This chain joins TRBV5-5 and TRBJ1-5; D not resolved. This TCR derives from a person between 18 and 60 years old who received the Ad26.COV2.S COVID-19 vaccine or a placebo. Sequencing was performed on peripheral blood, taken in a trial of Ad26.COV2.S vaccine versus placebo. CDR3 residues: CASSLLWDQPQHF. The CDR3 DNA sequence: TGTGCCAGCAGCTTGCTGTGGGATCAGCCCCAGCATTTT.